These 30 T cell receptor beta chains were sequenced from one sample in a study of T-cell memory formation after mild COVID-19. Via MiXCR, TCRdb re-called the 5' RACE reads, giving one row per CDR3 protein. The data hold around 130,000 distinct CDR3 sequences, with 11% to 15% observed a single time. Sequenced sample: PBMCs or a T cell subset sorted from them (not recorded which). These receptors all come from an adult woman who had mild COVID-19 (a few samples of this study predate the infection). Cell type and time point are not known.

The V and J genes are TRBV15 and TRBJ1-6; the D is unclear. The V end was cut by 5 bases, the J end by 7 bases, with 12 bases between. Per the germline V gene, CDR1 is LNHNV and CDR2 is YYDKDF (reference sequence). The CDR3 sequence is 14 residues long. CDR3 protein: CATSARRSNSPLHF. CDR3 nucleotide sequence: TGTGCCACCAGCGCGCGACGCAGCAATTCACCCCTCCACTTT. Using reference TRBV15 and TRBJ1-6 for the parts outside the CDR3, the full variable domain is DAMVIQNPRYQVTQFGKPVTLSCSQTLNHNVMYWYQQKSSQAPKLLFHYYDKDFNNEADTPDNFQSRRPNTSFCFLDIRSPGLGDTAMYLCATSARRSNSPLHFGNGTRLTVT.

This chain joins TRBV12-3 or TRBV12-4 and TRBJ2-3; perhaps TRBD2 as D (5 bases). The CDR3 totals 14 residues. V shed 3 bases and J shed 1 base, with 8 bases lying between them. CDR3 nucleotides: TGTGCCAGCAGTTTCGTGGGAGGCACAGATACGCAGTATTTT. It translates to CASSFVGGTDTQYF.

This clonotype was counted many times. The rearrangement joins TRBV6-6 to TRBJ2-7; D is undetermined. Germline CDR1 and CDR2: MNHNY and SVGAGI (reference sequence). Trimming removed 0 bases at V and 4 bases at J, with 4 bases between. CDR3 size: 12 residues. This CDR3 reads CASSYSVYEQYF. The DNA for the CDR3 is TGTGCCAGCAGTTACTCGGTGTACGAGCAGTACTTC.

This clonotype was seen only a few times. This sequence joins TRBV5-1 and TRBJ2-3; possible D gene TRBD2, 5 bases. Germline assignment: CDR1 SGHRS and CDR2 YFSETQ. V lost 0 bases to trimming and J lost 7 bases, with 9 bases between them. This CDR3 contains 13 residues. The CDR3 nucleotides read TGCGCCAGCAGCTTGGTCGGGGAGAATACGCAGTATTTT. Translated, it gives CASSLVGENTQYF.

This clonotype occurred a few times. The rearrangement uses TRBV27 and TRBJ1-5; 9 bases match TRBD1. CDR1 is MNHEY, CDR2 SMNVEV, per germline (reference sequence). With V trimmed by 7 bases and J by 6 bases, 7 bases remained unmatched. The CDR3 sequence is 14 residues long. The CDR3: CASKSGQGFQPQHF. In DNA form, the CDR3 reads TGTGCCAGCAAATCCGGACAGGGGTTTCAGCCCCAGCATTTT.

The chain is built from TRBV24-1 and TRBJ1-5, with 7 bases lining up with TRBD1. This CDR3 comprises 16 residues. V shed 4 bases and J 8 bases; nucleotides not matched to a gene: 13. The germline gives CDR1 KGHDR, CDR2 SFDVKD. The CDR3 nucleotides read TGTGCCACCAGTGAGTTTGGACAGGTCCCTAATAAGCCCCAGCATTTT. Protein: CATSEFGQVPNKPQHF.

This clonotype occurred many times. The chain employs TRBV6-5 and TRBJ2-3; D is uncertain. Germline V gene data show CDR1 as MNHEY and CDR2 as SVGAGI. With 0 bases removed from V and 4 bases from J, the gap between germline ends came to 8 bases. The CDR3 totals 14 residues. The CDR3 here is CASSYSNVPDTQYF. CDR3 nucleotide sequence: TGTGCCAGCAGTTACTCGAATGTCCCAGATACGCAGTATTTT.

The V gene is TRBV6-5, the J gene TRBJ2-3; D is perhaps TRBD1 (5 bases). Germline CDR1 reads MNHEY; CDR2 reads SVGAGI. Trimming shortened V by 6 bases and J by 6 bases, and 16 bases separated the two germline ends. This CDR3 region has 14 residues. The CDR3 loop reads CASSPPGIGDTQYF. For the CDR3, the DNA is TGTGCCAGCAGCCCCCCAGGGATTGGGGATACGCAGTATTTT.

This clonotype was counted ten times or more. The chain links TRBV20-1 to TRBJ1-2, with a possible D match to TRBD1 (6 bases). The CDR3 totals 16 residues. Trimming left V 6 bases short and J 4 bases short, with 24 bases between. Germline V lookup: CDR1 DFQATT, CDR2 SNEGSKA (reference sequence). As DNA, the CDR3 is TGCAGTGCCCATGATACGACAGGCTACACAATCTATGGCTACACCTTC. It yields the protein CSAHDTTGYTIYGYTF.

This chain connects TRBV24-1 to TRBJ2-2; maybe TRBD1 (5 bases). Germline V gene lookup returns CDR1 KGHDR and CDR2 SFDVKD. CDR3 length: 15 amino acids. V was clipped by 4 bases and J by 5 bases, with 13 bases between them. This CDR3 is CATSEIGPGTGELFF. DNA of the CDR3: TGTGCCACCAGTGAAATAGGGCCAGGGACCGGGGAGCTGTTTTTT.

The CDR3 spells CAISEPGQGGTEAFF. CDR3 DNA: TGTGCCATCAGTGAGCCTGGACAGGGGGGCACTGAAGCTTTCTTT. This rearrangement joins TRBV10-3 to TRBJ1-1; TRBD1 matches 10 bases. The junction had 4 bases not matched to a gene; V was cut back by 2 bases and J by 4 bases. The CDR3 runs to 15 residues. The germline V gene has CDR1 ENHRY and CDR2 SYGVKD.

This clonotype has only a few counts. The rearrangement joins TRBV24-1 to TRBJ2-1; possible D gene TRBD1, 6 bases. This CDR3 spans 13 amino acids. V lost 12 bases, J lost 10 bases, and 21 bases lay in between. Germline V gene lookup returns CDR1 KGHDR and CDR2 SFDVKD. The CDR3 protein is CAVGAGERWEQFF. The CDR3 nucleotides read TGTGCCGTCGGGGCAGGGGAGCGTTGGGAGCAGTTCTTC.

This clonotype was picked up a small number of times. The chain recombines TRBV11-3 with TRBJ2-5; 8 nucleotides agree with TRBD2. CDR1 is SGHNT, CDR2 YENEEA, per germline. The J segment lost 8 bases and the V segment lost 5 bases, leaving 10 bases of the junction unmatched. The CDR3 totals 14 residues. The CDR3 spells CASSLTSGGGTQYF. The CDR3 DNA follows: TGTGCCAGCAGCCTCACTAGCGGTGGGGGTACCCAGTACTTC.

The V and J genes are TRBV7-9 and TRBJ2-5; TRBD1 is a possible D gene (6 bases). The germline CDR1 and CDR2 sequences are SEHNR and FQNEAQ (reference sequence). The CDR3 runs 16 residues. V was cut by 2 bases and J by 1 base, with 14 bases left in between. CDR3 DNA sequence: TGTGCCAGCAGCTTATTAACAGGGTGGGTCCAAGAGACCCAGTACTTC. As protein: CASSLLTGWVQETQYF.

This clonotype has only a few counts. This chain uses TRBV6-5 with TRBJ2-1; 14 nucleotides align to TRBD2. CDR1 is MNHEY and CDR2 is SVGAGI in the germline V gene. The ends lost 2 bases at V and 10 bases at J; junction bases unmatched: 7. This CDR3 is built from 16 residues. The CDR3 region has the DNA TGTGCCAGCAGTTACGGACTAGCGGGAGGTGTATGGGAGCAGTTCTTC. Translation: CASSYGLAGGVWEQFF.

This clonotype was counted many times. The chain couples TRBV7-9 to TRBJ2-3, with 11 bases lining up with TRBD2. The V gene end was trimmed by 5 bases and the J gene end by 2 bases; junction bases not matched to a gene: 15. Germline CDR1 is SEHNR and CDR2 is FQNEAQ (reference sequence). CDR3 length equals 19 residues. DNA for the CDR3: TGTGCCAGCAGCGGTCCAACTAGCGGGGGATCACTCCCCACAGATACGCAGTATTTT. The encoded protein is CASSGPTSGGSLPTDTQYF. The variable domain in full, with the rest retrieved from reference TRBV7-9 and TRBJ2-3, is DTGVSQNPRHKITKRGQNVTFRCDPISEHNRLYWYRQTLGQGPEFLTYFQNEAQLEKSRLLSDRFSAERPKGSFSTLEIQRTEQGDSAMYLCASSGPTSGGSLPTDTQYFGPGTRLTVL.

With respect to this clonotype: A junction boundary mismatches the germline segment, possibly from a read error. The rearrangement uses TRBV7-7 and TRBJ2-1, with 13 bases aligning to TRBD2. The CDR3 covers 18 residues. CDR1 SSHAT and CDR2 FNYEAQ come from the germline V gene (reference sequence). CDR3 sequence (DNA): TGTGCTAGCAGCTTAAGTTTCGGACTAGCGGGAGAGTACAATGAGCAGTTCTTC. Encoded protein: CASSLSFGLAGEYNEQFF. Full variable domain (missing parts from reference TRBV7-7 and TRBJ2-1): GAGVSQSPRYKVTKRGQDVTLRCDPISSHATLYWYQQALGQGPEFLTYFNYEAQPDKSGLPSDRFSAERPEGSISTLTIQRTEQRDSAMYRCASSLSFGLAGEYNEQFFGPGTRLTVL.

This clonotype was detected ten times or more. This chain joins TRBV3-1 and TRBJ2-7; 9 nucleotides align to TRBD1. V trimming: 0 bases; J trimming: 7 bases; junction bases outside the gene matches: 10. The CDR3 is 16 amino acids. CDR1 is LGHDT, CDR2 YNNKEL, per germline (reference sequence). The CDR3 region has the DNA TGTGCCAGCAGCCAAGAGCGCCGGGACAGGGTCGGTGAGCAGTACTTC. Amino acid sequence: CASSQERRDRVGEQYF.

This clonotype turned up a few times. The chain links TRBV4-1 to TRBJ1-1; 10 bases align to TRBD1. Unmatched junction bases numbered 10, after V lost 5 bases and J lost 4 bases. CDR3 size: 16 residues. Germline CDR1 and CDR2: MGHRA and YSYEKL. CDR3 coding DNA: TGCGCCAGCAGCGCCCGGGACAGGGGTCTCTCCACTGAAGCTTTCTTT. This translates into CASSARDRGLSTEAFF.

The gene calls are TRBV2 and TRBJ2-2; D tentatively fits TRBD1 or TRBD2 (5 bases each). The CDR3 consists of 14 residues. The germline V and J ends were trimmed by 9 bases and 2 bases, with 13 bases remaining between them. Per germline, CDR1 SNHLY and CDR2 FYNNEI. In DNA form, the CDR3 reads TGTGCCAGTCTCCGGGACCTAAACACCGGGGAGCTGTTTTTT. It translates to CASLRDLNTGELFF.

This clonotype was seen a few times. V and J are TRBV4-1 and TRBJ1-1, with D uncertain. Per germline, CDR1 MGHRA and CDR2 YSYEKL. Trimming pared 0 bases from V and 3 bases from J, leaving 11 bases between. CDR3 size: 15 residues. The chain's CDR3 is CASSQEKGMDTEAFF. The CDR3 DNA follows: TGCGCCAGCAGCCAAGAGAAAGGGATGGACACTGAAGCTTTCTTT.

V usage is TRBV11-2 and J usage is TRBJ2-7, with 12 bases fitting TRBD2. Germline V lookup: CDR1 SGHAT, CDR2 FQNNGV. The V segment lost 6 bases and the J segment 2 bases; nucleotides outside the gene matches: 2. This CDR3 spans 14 amino acids. The CDR3 DNA sequence: TGTGCCAGCAGTGGACTAGCGGGGACCTACGAGCAGTACTTC. It specifies CASSGLAGTYEQYF.

This clonotype was observed a handful of times. The rearrangement uses TRBV4-1 and TRBJ1-6; no firm D call. In germline, CDR1 is MGHRA, CDR2 YSYEKL. V lost 0 bases and J lost 5, with 8 bases in between. The CDR3 contains 15 residues. CDR3 bases: TGCGCCAGCAGCCAAGATGAGGGCCATAATTCACCCCTCCACTTT. This encodes CASSQDEGHNSPLHF.

This clonotype occurred a few times. The CDR3 is CASSVLAGGTDTQYF. Written as DNA, the CDR3 is TGTGCCAGCAGCGTATTAGCGGGAGGCACAGATACGCAGTATTTT. The J gene is TRBJ2-3, the V gene TRBV7-9; 9 nucleotides agree with TRBD2. V lost 5 bases and J lost 1; bases outside the gene matches: 4. Germline V CDR1 and CDR2: SEHNR, FQNEAQ (reference sequence). The CDR3 runs to 15 residues.

A few counts support this clonotype. This chain connects TRBV12-3 or TRBV12-4 to TRBJ2-7; D not certain. The length of the CDR3 is 14 residues. The V gene lost 2 bases and the J gene lost 5 bases, with 13 bases spanning the gap. CDR3 residues: CASSLLLGNHEQYF. Here the CDR3 DNA reads TGTGCCAGCAGTTTACTTCTTGGGAACCACGAGCAGTACTTC.

This chain links TRBV5-1 with TRBJ1-1; D not resolved. Germline CDR1 and CDR2: SGHRS and YFSETQ. V shed 0 bases and J shed 1 base, with 10 bases lying between them. This CDR3 is 15 amino acids long. The CDR3 loop reads CASSLVGNSNTEAFF. DNA of the CDR3: TGCGCCAGCAGCTTGGTCGGGAACTCGAACACTGAAGCTTTCTTT.

This clonotype was detected ten times or more. V is TRBV4-1 and J is TRBJ2-2; a weak D match, TRBD1 (6 bases). Trimming removed 4 bases at V and 1 base at J, with 13 bases between. The length of the CDR3 is 16 residues. The germline V gene encodes CDR1 MGHRA and CDR2 YSYEKL. The CDR3 DNA reads as TGCGCCAGCAGCCTATCCGGGACACTGAACACCGGGGAGCTGTTTTTT. Protein product: CASSLSGTLNTGELFF.

The rearrangement links TRBV20-1 to TRBJ2-2; D gene unclear. The V gene lost 1 base and the J gene lost 0 bases, with 9 bases spanning the gap. The CDR3 runs to 15 residues. The germline gives CDR1 DFQATT, CDR2 SNEGSKA (reference sequence). The CDR3 loop reads CSARVDGSNTGELFF. The CDR3 nucleotides read TGCAGTGCTAGAGTTGATGGTTCGAACACCGGGGAGCTGTTTTTT.

The V gene is TRBV25-1, the J gene TRBJ2-1, with D unclear. CDR1 MGHDK and CDR2 SYGVNS come from the germline V gene. Deletions cut 0 bases from V and 1 base from J, with 13 bases between. The CDR3 contains 17 residues. CDR3 sequence: CASSEYIGVLSYNEQFF. In nucleotides, the CDR3 is TGTGCCAGCAGTGAATATATTGGGGTACTATCCTACAATGAGCAGTTCTTC. Based on the CDR3 plus reference TRBV25-1 and TRBJ2-1, the full variable domain is EADIYQTPRYLVIGTGKKITLECSQTMGHDKMYWYQQDPGMELHLIHYSYGVNSTEKGDLSSESTVSRIRTEHFPLTLESARPSHTSQYLCASSEYIGVLSYNEQFFGPGTRLTVL.

The table lists this clonotype with many counts. V gene TRBV7-2 combines with J gene TRBJ1-1; D is perhaps TRBD1 (6 bases). The V end was cut by 5 bases, the J end by 7 bases, with 14 bases between. Germline CDR1 is SGHTA and CDR2 is FQGNSA. CDR3 length: 13 amino acids. Written as DNA, the CDR3 is TGTGCCAGCAGCGCAACGACAGGCGGTGAAGCTTTCTTT. Its protein is CASSATTGGEAFF.